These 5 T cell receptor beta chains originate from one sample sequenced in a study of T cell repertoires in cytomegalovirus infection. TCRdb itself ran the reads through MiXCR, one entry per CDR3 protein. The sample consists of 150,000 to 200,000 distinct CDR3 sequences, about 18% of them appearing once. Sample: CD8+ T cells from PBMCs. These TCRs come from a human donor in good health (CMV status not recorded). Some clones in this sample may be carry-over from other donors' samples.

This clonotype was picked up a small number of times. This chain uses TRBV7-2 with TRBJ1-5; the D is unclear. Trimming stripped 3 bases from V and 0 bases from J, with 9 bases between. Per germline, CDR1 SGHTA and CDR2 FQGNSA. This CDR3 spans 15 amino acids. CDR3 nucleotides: TGTGCCAGCAGCTTGAACGGGATTAGCAATCAGCCCCAGCATTTT. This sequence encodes CASSLNGISNQPQHF.

In nucleotides, the CDR3 is TGCGCCAGCAGCCAAGAATCTTCAGGGTATATGGGCAATGAGCAGTTCTTC. Its protein is CASSQESSGYMGNEQFF. This sequence joins TRBV4-3 and TRBJ2-1, with a possible D match to TRBD1 (5 bases). Germline V gene lookup returns CDR1 LGHNA and CDR2 YSLEER. The V gene lost 0 bases and the J gene lost 6 bases, with 18 bases spanning the gap. The CDR3 contains 17 residues.

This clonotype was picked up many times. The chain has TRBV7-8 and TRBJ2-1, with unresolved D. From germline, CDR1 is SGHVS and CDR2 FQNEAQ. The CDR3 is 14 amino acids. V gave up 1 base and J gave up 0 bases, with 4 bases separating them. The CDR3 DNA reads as TGTGCCAGCAGCTTAGTAGGCTCCTACAATGAGCAGTTCTTC. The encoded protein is CASSLVGSYNEQFF.

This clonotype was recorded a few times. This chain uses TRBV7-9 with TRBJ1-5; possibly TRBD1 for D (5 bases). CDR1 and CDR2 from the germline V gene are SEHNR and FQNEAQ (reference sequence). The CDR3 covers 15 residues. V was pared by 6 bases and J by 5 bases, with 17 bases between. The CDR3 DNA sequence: TGTGCCAGCAGGCCGCTCGAGGGGAGAGATCAGCCCCAGCATTTT. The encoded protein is CASRPLEGRDQPQHF.

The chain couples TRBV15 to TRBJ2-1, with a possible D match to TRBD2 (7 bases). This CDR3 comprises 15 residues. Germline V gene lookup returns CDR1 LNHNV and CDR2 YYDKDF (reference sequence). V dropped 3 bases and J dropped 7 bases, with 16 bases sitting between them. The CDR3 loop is CATSSHRGAGNEQFF. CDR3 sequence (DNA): TGTGCCACCAGCAGCCACCGGGGGGCAGGGAATGAGCAGTTCTTC.